These 27 T cell receptor beta chains originate from one sample sequenced in a study of T-cell reconstitution after alpha-beta-depleted transplantation in children. The library targeted TCRbeta and was prepared with unique molecular identifiers. TCRdb redid the calling of the PCR reads with MiXCR, one entry per CDR3 protein. This sample yields some 350,000 distinct CDR3 sequences, of which 10% are seen a single time; around 2.3% belongs to the top ten. The material sequenced was PBMCs from the stem cell graft donor, taken from the stem cell graft. These receptor sequences come from a human donor who donated a stem cell graft to a child with acute lymphoblastic leukemia.

This clonotype has at least ten counts. The chain links TRBV29-1 to TRBJ1-5, with 8 nucleotides matching TRBD1. This CDR3 is built from 15 residues. V lost 5 bases to trimming and J lost 5 bases; unmatched junction nucleotides: 11. Germline V gene sequence: CDR1 SQVTM, CDR2 ANQGSEA. The DNA for the CDR3 is TGCAGCGTTATCCTGACAGGGGCCGGGGATCAGCCCCAGCATTTT. This encodes CSVILTGAGDQPQHF.

The chain employs TRBV19 and TRBJ2-1; no reliable D call. The ends were cut back, 1 base at V and 6 bases at J, with 7 bases in the middle. The CDR3 loop spans 13 amino acids. Germline lookup yields CDR1 LNHDA and CDR2 SQIVND (reference sequence). The CDR3 here is CASSIGRINEQFF. The CDR3 DNA reads as TGTGCCAGTAGTATAGGGCGGATCAATGAGCAGTTCTTC.

A few counts support this clonotype. The rearrangement links TRBV5-1 to TRBJ2-2; 10 bases map to TRBD1. V lost 4 bases to trimming and J lost 3 bases; unmatched junction nucleotides: 12. This CDR3 contains 18 residues. Germline lookup yields CDR1 SGHRS and CDR2 YFSETQ. The CDR3 nucleotides read TGCGCCAGCAGCCCGTCCCCTCCGGGACAGGGGTACACCGGGGAGCTGTTTTTT. Protein sequence: CASSPSPPGQGYTGELFF.

A note on this clonotype: One base away lies a much larger clone, so this may be a sequencing read error. J is TRBJ2-7 and V is TRBV7-9, with D unclear. Per germline, CDR1 SEHNR and CDR2 FQNEAQ (reference sequence). CDR3 length: 11 residues. V dropped 5 bases and J dropped 2 bases, with 4 bases sitting between them. The CDR3 coding sequence is TGTGCCAGCAGCCCAACCTACGAGCAGTACTTC. As protein: CASSPTYEQYF.

The V gene is TRBV21-1, the J gene TRBJ1-6; the table's D call TRBD1 went unverified against the DNA. TRBV21-1 is a pseudogene segment. The length of the CDR3 is 20 residues. Here the CDR3 DNA reads TGTGCCAGCAGCAAAGAGCGGGACAGGGACCTGAGCTCCTATAATTCACCCCTCCACTTT. It specifies CASSKERDRDLSSYNSPLHF.

The sample holds many counts of this clonotype. The CDR3 region has the DNA TGCGCCAGCAGCTCCGTGTACAGGGGAATCAACAATGAGCAGTTCTTC. The encoded protein is CASSSVYRGINNEQFF. This chain uses TRBV5-1 with TRBJ2-1, with 7 bases that match TRBD1. The CDR3 contains 16 residues. J lost 5 bases, V lost 3 bases, and 11 bases had no gene match. Germline CDR1 and CDR2: SGHRS and YFSETQ.

The rearrangement uses TRBV30 and TRBJ1-2; a possible D gene is TRBD1 (5 bases). Germline V gene lookup returns CDR1 GTSNPN and CDR2 SVGIG (reference sequence). Trimming pared 0 bases from V and 4 bases from J, leaving 12 bases between. The CDR3 consists of 14 residues. CDR3: CAWSVGAAVYGYTF. The DNA of the CDR3 is TGTGCCTGGAGTGTAGGGGCCGCAGTCTATGGCTACACCTTC.

This clonotype was seen more than once but under ten times. The chain combines TRBV7-9 with TRBJ2-7; 9 bases line up with TRBD1. Germline trimming cut 1 base from V and 4 bases from J; bases unmatched to any gene: 8. From germline, CDR1 is SEHNR and CDR2 FQNEAQ (reference sequence). The CDR3 is 16 residues long. The CDR3 sequence is CASSLVGAGQGYEQYF. The CDR3 nucleotides are TGTGCCAGCAGCTTAGTTGGTGCGGGACAGGGATACGAGCAGTACTTC.

The rearrangement links TRBV3-1 to TRBJ2-1; D remains unclear. V lost 0 bases and J 5 bases, leaving 14 bases between the germline ends. This CDR3 is built from 16 residues. Per germline, CDR1 LGHDT and CDR2 YNNKEL (reference sequence). CDR3 nucleotides: TGTGCCAGCAGCCAAGAAAGGCGTGAGAGGAACAATGAGCAGTTCTTC. Its translation is CASSQERRERNNEQFF.

This clonotype was picked up a small number of times. This chain connects TRBV4-1 to TRBJ1-5, with 10 bases identical to TRBD1. The CDR3 has 16 residues. The V gene's germline CDR1 is MGHRA and CDR2 YSYEKL. The trim removed 4 bases at V and 5 bases at J, leaving 8 bases unmatched. DNA for the CDR3: TGCGCCAGCAGCCTCGCGACCGGGACAGGGGATCAGCCCCAGCATTTT. Translation gives CASSLATGTGDQPQHF.

This clonotype was detected only once. The chain is built from TRBV4-3 and TRBJ1-2; D might be TRBD1 (5 bases). V shed 0 bases and J shed 4 bases, with 15 bases lying between them. CDR1 is LGHNA, CDR2 YSLEER, per germline. The CDR3 length is 16 residues. CDR3 sequence reads: CASSQEGGVRAYGYTF. CDR3 in DNA: TGCGCCAGCAGCCAAGAGGGGGGGGTTCGGGCCTATGGCTACACCTTC.

In its sample, this clonotype was seen a few times. The genes are TRBV5-5 and TRBJ1-1; D perhaps matches TRBD1 (6 bases). Germline V CDR1 and CDR2: SGHKS, YYEKEE (reference sequence). This CDR3 comprises 16 residues. Deletions cut 3 bases from V and 4 bases from J, with 19 bases between. CDR3 sequence reads: CASSSLQGSIGTEAFF. CDR3 nucleotides: TGTGCCAGCAGCTCCCTACAGGGCTCGATCGGCACTGAAGCTTTCTTT.

The chain recombines TRBV5-1 with TRBJ1-5; the D gene is possibly TRBD1 (5 bases). The V gene's germline CDR1 is SGHRS and CDR2 YFSETQ. CDR3 length equals 16 residues. V lost 0 bases to trimming and J lost 2 bases, with 12 bases between them. CDR3 sequence reads: CASSLGVQDGNQPQHF. DNA of the CDR3: TGCGCCAGCAGCTTGGGTGTACAGGACGGCAATCAGCCCCAGCATTTT.

The chain employs TRBV3-1 and TRBJ1-2; D remains unclear. Germline V gene lookup returns CDR1 LGHDT and CDR2 YNNKEL (reference sequence). The CDR3 is made up of 11 amino acids. Trimming cost V 4 bases and J 7 bases, with 7 bases left between them. CDR3 amino acids: CASSRGSGYTF. The CDR3 DNA reads TGTGCCAGCAGCCGGGGAAGTGGCTACACCTTC. Variable domain in full (rest from reference TRBV3-1 and TRBJ1-2): DTAVSQTPKYLVTQMGNDKSIKCEQNLGHDTMYWYKQDSKKFLKIMFSYNNKELIINETVPNRFSPKSPDKAHLNLHINSLELGDSAVYFCASSRGSGYTFGSGTRLTVV.

This clonotype occurred a few times. The rearrangement joins TRBV6-2 or TRBV6-3 to TRBJ2-7; D call uncertain. This CDR3 spans 12 amino acids. Per the germline V gene, CDR1 is MNHEY and CDR2 is SVGEGT. The V and J ends lost 1 base and 3 bases respectively, with 4 bases between them. The CDR3 DNA reads TGTGCCAGCAGTTACTTGTACTACGAGCAGTACTTC. Encoded protein: CASSYLYYEQYF.

This clonotype was observed a few times. The chain carries TRBV5-6 and TRBJ2-1; 7 positions agree with TRBD1. Germline CDR1 SGHDT, CDR2 YYEEEE. V lost 3 bases to trimming and J lost 2 bases; unmatched junction nucleotides: 17. The CDR3 has 19 residues. In DNA, the CDR3 is TGTGCCAGCAGCTCCCCTGGCGATAGGGACAGAGGCCCCTACAATGAGCAGTTCTTC. Its protein product is CASSSPGDRDRGPYNEQFF.

V usage is TRBV20-1 and J usage is TRBJ2-3; no reliable D call. Germline values: CDR1 DFQATT, CDR2 SNEGSKA (reference sequence). This CDR3 region has 13 residues. Trimming pared 4 bases from V and 0 bases from J, leaving 8 bases between. The chain's CDR3 is CSAMDGSTDTQYF. The CDR3 DNA is TGCAGTGCTATGGATGGGAGCACAGATACGCAGTATTTT.

This clonotype was recorded a few times. The V call is TRBV29-1, the J call TRBJ2-7; 8 bases line up with TRBD1. The CDR3 is 13 amino acids. In germline, CDR1 is SQVTM, CDR2 ANQGSEA. The V gene end was trimmed by 4 bases and the J gene end by 3 bases; junction bases not matched to a gene: 5. CDR3 bases: TGCAGCGTTGCTTGGACAGGGAACTACGAGCAGTACTTC. Protein sequence: CSVAWTGNYEQYF.

The chain employs TRBV12-2 and TRBJ1-5; the D call of TRBD1 is as the table states it, not checked on the DNA. TRBV12-2 is a recognized pseudogene. The CDR3 consists of 12 residues. The DNA of the CDR3 is TGTGCAAGTCGCTTCCCCGGTAAGCCCCAGCATTTT. It specifies CASRFPGKPQHF.

The chain recombines TRBV12-3 or TRBV12-4 with TRBJ2-1; D is possibly TRBD1 or TRBD2 (5 bases each). The CDR3 totals 16 residues. Trimming shortened V by 2 bases and J by 1 base, and 12 bases separated the two germline ends. The DNA for the CDR3 is TGTGCCAGCAGTTTACTGGGACGGACTTCCTACAATGAGCAGTTCTTC. Its translation: CASSLLGRTSYNEQFF.

The sample holds a few counts of this clonotype. J is TRBJ2-3 and V is TRBV7-9, with 12 bases aligning to TRBD2. V gave up 5 bases and J gave up 2 bases; unmatched junction bases: 5. This CDR3 has 16 amino acids. Per germline, CDR1 SEHNR and CDR2 FQNEAQ (reference sequence). The CDR3 here is CASSKTSGRLTDTQYF. The CDR3 region has the DNA TGTGCCAGCAGCAAGACTAGCGGGAGACTCACAGATACGCAGTATTTT.

Comment on this clonotype: A much larger clone differs from this one at a single base, so this may be a read error. This chain uses TRBV9 with TRBJ2-7; 8 bases align to TRBD1. Looked up from germline, CDR1 is SGDLS and CDR2 is YYNGEE. The CDR3 has 17 amino acids. Here the CDR3 reads CASSRAGTGASSSEQYF. The CDR3 DNA sequence: TGTGCCAGCAGCCGGGCCGGGACAGGCGCCAGCTCCTCCGAGCAGTACTTC.

About this clonotype: A read error may explain this, as a much larger clone is one base away. The gene calls are TRBV10-3 and TRBJ2-7; D is perhaps TRBD2 (5 bases). Looked up from germline, CDR1 is ENHRY and CDR2 is SYGVKD. The CDR3 has 11 amino acids. Here the CDR3 reads CAISGDYDQYF. The CDR3 region has the DNA TGTGCCATCAGCGGTGACTACGATCAGTACTTC.

This chain links TRBV27 with TRBJ1-2; TRBD1 is a possible D gene (5 bases). CDR1 is MNHEY and CDR2 is SMNVEV in the germline V gene (reference sequence). V lost 6 bases and J 0 bases, leaving 11 bases between the germline ends. The CDR3 contains 14 residues. DNA of the CDR3: TGTGCCAGCAGAACGTGGGGACCTAACTATGGCTACACCTTC. Protein product: CASRTWGPNYGYTF.

This clonotype was seen repeatedly, ten times or more. This sequence joins TRBV4-1 and TRBJ2-1, with a tentative D call TRBD1 (5 bases). Germline CDR1 and CDR2: MGHRA and YSYEKL. This CDR3 region has 16 residues. The V and J ends lost 3 bases and 4 bases respectively, with 16 bases between them. The CDR3 bases are TGCGCCAGCAGCCACCCTACCAGGGATCGGTACAATGAGCAGTTCTTC. This encodes CASSHPTRDRYNEQFF.

Within the sample, this clonotype is medium-sized (0.01 to 0.1%). The CDR3 region has the DNA TGCGCCAGCAGCTTCTCCGGACAGGGCTACGAGCAGTACTTC. Translated, it gives CASSFSGQGYEQYF. The genes are TRBV5-1 and TRBJ2-7; 8 positions agree with TRBD1. Trimming removed 2 bases from V and 3 bases from J; junction bases left unmatched: 4. CDR1 and CDR2 (germline): SGHRS, YFSETQ. CDR3 size: 14 residues.

This clonotype occurred a few times. The chain combines TRBV15 with TRBJ1-4; D not certain. Germline V CDR1 and CDR2: LNHNV, YYDKDF (reference sequence). There are 13 residues in the CDR3. With 0 bases removed from V and 7 bases from J, the gap between germline ends came to 6 bases. CDR3 protein: CATSRDFAEKLFF. In DNA, the CDR3 is TGTGCCACCAGCAGAGATTTTGCTGAAAAACTGTTTTTT.